Listed here are 27 T cell receptor beta chains from one sample, sequenced in a study of blood T cell repertoires in COVID-19. The table came from immunoSEQ multiplex PCR; TCRdb's copy has only in-frame clones and leaves some out. Among roughly 320,000 clones, approximately 90% were seen once, and the ten largest hold around 5.8%. The sequenced sample consisted of peripheral blood. The receptor set was obtained from a woman aged 50 to 60 with COVID-19, enrolled during active disease.

V is TRBV12-5 and J is TRBJ1-5; 7 nucleotides align to TRBD1. CDR3 length equals 13 residues. V gave up 3 bases and J gave up 7 bases; unmatched junction bases: 3. Germline V gives CDR1 LGHNT, CDR2 FRNRAP. Here the CDR3 reads CASGLQGSQPQHF. CDR3 in DNA: TGTGCTAGTGGTTTACAGGGGTCCCAGCCCCAGCATTTT.

The J gene is TRBJ2-7, the V gene TRBV5-4; TRBD2 might be the D (5 bases). Germline CDR1 reads SGHNT; CDR2 reads YYREEE (reference sequence). The CDR3 loop spans 14 amino acids. The V end lost 0 bases, the J end lost 2 bases, and 9 bases lay between the germline ends. Written as DNA, the CDR3 is TGTGCCAGCAGCTTGGACGCGGGCCCCTACGAGCAGTACTTC. It codes for CASSLDAGPYEQYF.

The V gene is TRBV5-8, the J gene TRBJ2-3; 14 positions match TRBD2. The CDR3 is 16 amino acids. V trimming: 5 bases; J trimming: 4 bases; junction bases outside the gene matches: 6. The germline V gene encodes CDR1 SGHTS and CDR2 YDEGEE. The CDR3 nucleotides read TGTGCCAGCAGTCGGGGACTAGCGGGAGTTGCAGATACGCAGTATTTT. Translation gives CASSRGLAGVADTQYF.

The chain uses TRBV5-6 and TRBJ1-4, with TRBD1 matching 8 bases. CDR3 length: 15 amino acids. The V segment lost 3 bases and the J segment 2 bases; nucleotides outside the gene matches: 3. CDR1 and CDR2 (germline): SGHDT, YYEEEE. DNA of the CDR3: TGTGCCAGCAGCTATCGGACAGGGACTAATGAAAAACTGTTTTTT. This codes for CASSYRTGTNEKLFF. Variable domain in full (rest from reference TRBV5-6 and TRBJ1-4): DAGVTQSPTHLIKTRGQQVTLRCSPKSGHDTVSWYQQALGQGPQFIFQYYEEEERQRGNFPDRFSGHQFPNYSSELNVNALLLGDSALYLCASSYRTGTNEKLFFGSGTQLSVL.

The V call is TRBV21-1, the J call TRBJ1-1; TRBD1 is the table's D call, not checked against the DNA. TRBV21-1 represents a pseudogene. This CDR3 has 16 amino acids. CDR3 region: CASSWGQLGMNTEAFF. CDR3 bases: TGTGCCAGCAGCTGGGGACAGTTAGGCATGAACACTGAAGCTTTCTTT.

This clone showed up just once. The chain carries TRBV5-4 and TRBJ2-2; TRBD2 matches 8 bases. Germline trimming cut 4 bases from V and 5 bases from J; bases unmatched to any gene: 7. From germline, CDR1 is SGHNT and CDR2 YYREEE (reference sequence). This CDR3 has 15 amino acids. This CDR3 reads CASSPGTRKTGELFF. The CDR3 coding sequence is TGTGCCAGCAGCCCCGGGACTAGGAAAACCGGGGAGCTGTTTTTT.

The chain couples TRBV5-1 to TRBJ2-7; TRBD2 matches at 14 bases. J gave up 11 bases and V 4 bases, and 11 bases lay outside the gene matches. Germline CDR1 SGHRS, CDR2 YFSETQ. The CDR3 runs to 15 residues. The CDR3 coding sequence is TGCGCCAGCAGCACCGCCGGGACTAGCGGGAGTAAGGAGTACTTC. Protein product: CASSTAGTSGSKEYF.

The chain links TRBV5-8 to TRBJ2-7; no clear D. Between the trimmed V and J ends, which lost 3 bases and 3 bases, there was a span of 13 bases. The length of the CDR3 is 14 residues. Germline loops: CDR1 SGHTS, CDR2 YDEGEE. In DNA form, the CDR3 reads TGTGCCAGCAGCTATGAACTGTCTAACTACGAGCAGTACTTC. Translation: CASSYELSNYEQYF.

The chain links TRBV2 to TRBJ1-4; D is uncertain. CDR1 is SNHLY, CDR2 FYNNEI, per germline. The CDR3 covers 15 residues. Deletions cut 7 bases from V and 7 bases from J, with 19 bases between. The CDR3: CASTVWELVGEKLFF. CDR3 coding DNA: TGTGCCAGCACAGTCTGGGAGCTGGTAGGTGAAAAACTGTTTTTT.

The chain recombines TRBV9 with TRBJ2-3, with D possibly TRBD1 on 5 matching bases. The germline V and J ends were trimmed by 3 bases and 6 bases, with 5 bases remaining between them. The germline gives CDR1 SGDLS, CDR2 YYNGEE. The CDR3 contains 11 residues. The CDR3 spells CASSAGDTQYF. As DNA, the CDR3 is TGTGCCAGCAGCGCAGGGGATACGCAGTATTTT. Filled out from reference TRBV9 and TRBJ2-3, the complete variable domain reads DSGVTQTPKHLITATGQRVTLRCSPRSGDLSVYWYQQSLDQGLQFLIQYYNGEERAKGNILERFSAQQFPDLHSELNLSSLELGDSALYFCASSAGDTQYFGPGTRLTVL.

The chain couples TRBV19 to TRBJ1-5; 9 nucleotides match TRBD1. This CDR3 comprises 15 residues. Germline V gene lookup returns CDR1 LNHDA and CDR2 SQIVND (reference sequence). V lost 1 base, J lost 9 bases, and 7 bases stayed unmatched. The CDR3: CASSIVDRGDRPQHF. CDR3 in DNA: TGTGCCAGTAGTATAGTTGACAGGGGGGATCGGCCCCAGCATTTT.

The rearrangement uses TRBV19 and TRBJ1-3, with D uncertain. The CDR3 length is 13 residues. V was shortened by 4 bases and J by 3 bases, with 7 bases between the two germline ends. Looked up from germline, CDR1 is LNHDA and CDR2 is SQIVND (reference sequence). CDR3 residues: CASSNGIGNTIYF. The DNA of the CDR3 is TGTGCCAGTAGTAACGGGATTGGAAACACCATATATTTT.

The chain carries TRBV5-1 and TRBJ2-1; TRBD2 matches 15 bases. The CDR3 length is 15 residues. Per the germline V gene, CDR1 is SGHRS and CDR2 is YFSETQ. V was pared by 4 bases and J by 7 bases, with 3 bases of the junction left unmatched. The CDR3 bases are TGCGCCAGCAGCATTGGACTAGCGGGAGGGAATGAGCAGTTCTTC. It specifies CASSIGLAGGNEQFF.

CDR3 residues: CASSIGTHSSYEQYF. In nucleotides, the CDR3 is TGTGCCAGTAGTATAGGGACTCACTCATCCTACGAGCAGTACTTC. V and J are TRBV19 and TRBJ2-7; TRBD2 might be the D (5 bases). The CDR3 is 15 residues long. The germline gives CDR1 LNHDA, CDR2 SQIVND (reference sequence). Trimming cost V 1 base and J 1 base, with 11 bases left between them.

This chain connects TRBV29-1 to TRBJ1-5; TRBD1 matches at 7 bases. Germline V gene sequence: CDR1 SQVTM, CDR2 ANQGSEA. The length of the CDR3 is 14 residues. V was pared by 7 bases and J by 7 bases, with 13 bases of the junction left unmatched. The CDR3 coding sequence is TGCAGCGCCTCAACGGGACAGAGATACCAGCCCCAGCATTTT. Its translation is CSASTGQRYQPQHF.

The CDR3 protein is CATSDPGLADTQYF. For the CDR3, the DNA is TGTGCCACCAGTGATCCGGGACTAGCAGATACGCAGTATTTT. The chain has TRBV24-1 and TRBJ2-3; TRBD2 matches at 8 bases. The V gene's germline CDR1 is KGHDR and CDR2 SFDVKD. This CDR3 comprises 14 residues. Trimming took 3 bases from V and 4 from J; bases not matched to a gene: 2.

The chain combines TRBV10-3 with TRBJ1-1; D call uncertain. Germline CDR1 ENHRY, CDR2 SYGVKD. The CDR3 spans 12 residues. The V and J ends lost 3 bases and 0 bases respectively, with 2 bases between them. This CDR3 reads CAISDMNTEAFF. The CDR3 DNA follows: TGTGCCATCAGTGACATGAACACTGAAGCTTTCTTT.

The chain couples TRBV2 to TRBJ2-5; maybe TRBD1 (6 bases). Germline V lookup: CDR1 SNHLY, CDR2 FYNNEI. V was trimmed by 6 bases and J by 5 bases, leaving 19 bases between them. The CDR3 length is 15 residues. The CDR3 spells CASSVKQGFGETQYF. The CDR3 DNA is TGTGCCAGCAGCGTAAAACAGGGTTTTGGGGAGACCCAGTACTTC.

The V gene is TRBV4-3, the J gene TRBJ2-1, with D possibly being TRBD2 (6 bases). The length of the CDR3 is 20 residues. Germline-derived CDR1 and CDR2 are LGHNA and YSLEER. The germline V and J ends were trimmed by 0 bases and 8 bases, with 29 bases remaining between them. The CDR3 protein is CASSQEFLVGGPPSGDEQFF. CDR3 bases: TGCGCCAGCAGCCAAGAATTTTTGGTGGGAGGTCCTCCCTCGGGGGATGAGCAGTTCTTC.

The chain joins TRBV2 to TRBJ2-5; possibly TRBD2 for D (7 bases). The CDR3 is made up of 15 amino acids. V shed 3 bases and J shed 1 base, with 12 bases lying between them. Germline V CDR1 and CDR2: SNHLY, FYNNEI. The CDR3 DNA reads TGTGCCAGCAGTGATAGGGGGGAGGGCCAAGAGACCCAGTACTTC. Translating it yields CASSDRGEGQETQYF.

The CDR3 coding sequence is TGTGCCAGCAGTTTATCGAGACAAACCTACGAGCAGTACTTC. This gives the protein CASSLSRQTYEQYF. This chain joins TRBV27 and TRBJ2-7, with D unresolved. With 0 bases removed from V and 2 bases from J, the gap between germline ends came to 8 bases. Germline CDR1 and CDR2: MNHEY and SMNVEV (reference sequence). This CDR3 is 14 amino acids long.

A single count supports this clone. This rearrangement joins TRBV6-2 or TRBV6-3 to TRBJ2-2, with D unclear. This CDR3 spans 13 amino acids. With 4 bases removed from V and 8 bases from J, the gap between germline ends came to 11 bases. Germline V gene lookup returns CDR1 MNHEY and CDR2 SVGEGT. The CDR3 bases are TGTGCCAGCAGTTTTTCCTCCGCGGGGGAGCTGTTTTTT. Protein sequence: CASSFSSAGELFF.

This rearrangement joins TRBV7-9 to TRBJ1-5; D may be TRBD1 (5 bases). The CDR3 is 16 residues long. Deletions cut 3 bases from V and 4 bases from J, with 16 bases between. CDR1 is SEHNR and CDR2 is FQNEAQ in the germline V gene (reference sequence). In DNA, the CDR3 is TGTGCCAGCAGCTTCGGGGGACGAGGAATTAATCAGCCCCAGCATTTT. This translates into CASSFGGRGINQPQHF. Filled out from reference TRBV7-9 and TRBJ1-5, the complete variable domain reads DTGVSQNPRHKITKRGQNVTFRCDPISEHNRLYWYRQTLGQGPEFLTYFQNEAQLEKSRLLSDRFSAERPKGSFSTLEIQRTEQGDSAMYLCASSFGGRGINQPQHFGDGTRLSIL.

DNA for the CDR3: TGTGCCAGCAGCCGGGATTTAGAGACCCAGTACTTC. It is translated as CASSRDLETQYF. The chain is built from TRBV5-4 and TRBJ2-5; D is possibly TRBD2 (5 bases). Per germline, CDR1 SGHNT and CDR2 YYREEE (reference sequence). Trimming left V 4 bases short and J 4 bases short, with 8 bases between. The CDR3 sequence is 12 residues long.

The CDR3 nucleotides are TGTGCCAGCAGCCAAGAAGGGGGACTAGGAGAAGGCGAGCAGTACTTC. It is translated as CASSQEGGLGEGEQYF. This sequence joins TRBV3-1 (or the pseudogene TRBV3-2) and TRBJ2-7; 8 nucleotides agree with TRBD2. The CDR3 is made up of 16 amino acids. V dropped 0 bases and J dropped 6; count of bases not matched to a gene: 10. Germline lookup yields CDR1 LGHDT and CDR2 YNNKEL (reference sequence).

This chain uses TRBV11-2 with TRBJ1-6; tentatively, D is TRBD1 (5 bases). Trimming shortened V by 3 bases and J by 2 bases, and 8 bases separated the two germline ends. Germline lookup yields CDR1 SGHAT and CDR2 FQNNGV. The CDR3 length is 15 residues. Here the CDR3 DNA reads TGTGCCAGCAGCTTTGGGGCCACCTATAATTCACCCCTCCACTTT. Amino acid sequence: CASSFGATYNSPLHF.

The chain employs TRBV7-8 and TRBJ2-5; 8 positions agree with TRBD2. Germline V lookup: CDR1 SGHVS, CDR2 FQNEAQ. The V gene end was trimmed by 1 base and the J gene end by 6 bases; junction bases not matched to a gene: 10. The CDR3 contains 16 residues. CDR3: CASSLDGASGRKTQYF. CDR3 nucleotides: TGTGCCAGCAGCTTAGATGGGGCTAGCGGGCGCAAGACCCAGTACTTC.